The 19 T cell receptor beta chains presented below share a single source sample, sequenced in a study of beta chain features in type 1 diabetes. Every isolated RNA sample was fully reverse transcribed, so sequencing captured expressed TCRB transcripts. Sequencing was performed with immunoSEQ multiplex PCR; in TCRdb, only in-frame clones are kept and a portion is missing. The sample shows about 340,000 clones, 6.5% to 10% of them seen only once. The sequenced material came from central memory CD4+ T cells from blood. These receptors were taken from a woman under 30 in good health.

The chain uses TRBV4-3 and TRBJ2-7; 7 bases map to TRBD2. The CDR3 totals 15 residues. Germline V gene sequence: CDR1 LGHNA, CDR2 YSLEER. The J segment lost 1 base and the V segment lost 0 bases, leaving 3 bases of the junction unmatched. Here the CDR3 reads CASSQEAAGSYEQYF. CDR3 bases: TGCGCCAGCAGCCAAGAGGCAGCGGGGTCCTACGAGCAGTACTTC.

This rearrangement joins TRBV7-8 to TRBJ2-3; TRBD2 agrees at 9 bases. There are 15 residues in the CDR3. V shed 5 bases, J shed 2 bases, and the junction held 5 bases outside the gene matches. Germline CDR1 reads SGHVS; CDR2 reads FQNEAQ. CDR3 amino acids: CASSAGLALTDTQYF. In nucleotides, the CDR3 is TGTGCCAGCAGCGCGGGACTAGCACTCACAGATACGCAGTATTTT.

This clone appeared once. The chain recombines TRBV28 with TRBJ1-2; tentatively, D is TRBD1 (6 bases). The CDR3 length is 12 residues. The ends were cut back, 3 bases at V and 8 bases at J, with 10 bases in the middle. Germline CDR1 reads MDHEN; CDR2 reads SYDVKM. For the CDR3, the DNA is TGTGCCAGCAGTTTCATAACAGGGGGCTACACCTTC. This gives the protein CASSFITGGYTF.

This clone was counted a few times. This chain uses TRBV29-1 with TRBJ2-3; a possible D gene is TRBD2 (5 bases). Germline V gene sequence: CDR1 SQVTM, CDR2 ANQGSEA. Between the trimmed V and J ends, which lost 5 bases and 1 base, there was a span of 10 bases. This CDR3 has 13 residues. CDR3 loop: CSVKKGGTDTQYF. The CDR3 nucleotides are TGCAGCGTTAAGAAGGGAGGCACAGATACGCAGTATTTT.

The V and J genes are TRBV7-6 and TRBJ1-2; unclear D gene. Trimming removed 1 base at V and 8 bases at J, with 5 bases between. The germline V gene encodes CDR1 SGHVS and CDR2 FNYEAQ. CDR3 size: 11 residues. Here the CDR3 reads CASSLVPGYTF. DNA for the CDR3: TGTGCCAGCAGCTTAGTACCCGGCTACACCTTC.

The V gene is TRBV6-5, the J gene TRBJ2-7, with D perhaps assigned TRBD1 or TRBD2 (5 bases each). The V gene's germline CDR1 is MNHEY and CDR2 SVGAGI. V was clipped by 0 bases and J by 3 bases, with 15 bases between them. This CDR3 comprises 16 residues. The CDR3 here is CASSYSSGRGLYEQYF. The CDR3 nucleotides read TGTGCCAGCAGTTACTCGTCAGGGCGAGGGCTCTACGAGCAGTACTTC.

This clone has just a few counts. CDR3: CASSPVAASDIQYF. DNA of the CDR3: TGTGCCAGCAGTCCCGTCGCCGCTTCGGACATTCAGTACTTC. This chain links TRBV6-5 with TRBJ2-4, with D unclear. Trimming left V 5 bases short and J 8 bases short, with 16 bases between. CDR1 and CDR2 (germline): MNHEY, SVGAGI. The CDR3 contains 14 residues.

The V call is TRBV19, the J call TRBJ2-1; 7 positions agree with TRBD2. The CDR3 extends over 16 amino acids. Looked up from germline, CDR1 is LNHDA and CDR2 is SQIVND (reference sequence). The trim removed 2 bases at V and 4 bases at J, leaving 8 bases unmatched. The CDR3 loop is CASSIPGLAEYNEQFF. The CDR3 DNA reads as TGTGCCAGTAGTATACCGGGGCTAGCGGAGTACAATGAGCAGTTCTTC.

This clone was counted between two and nine times. V gene TRBV7-2 combines with J gene TRBJ1-2, with 8 bases matching TRBD1. The germline V gene encodes CDR1 SGHTA and CDR2 FQGNSA. With 1 base clipped from V and 8 bases from J, the junction kept 9 bases outside the gene matches. The CDR3 totals 15 residues. CDR3 sequence (DNA): TGTGCCAGCAGCTTAGGGGCGACAGGGGCCGGAGGCTACACCTTC. It encodes CASSLGATGAGGYTF.

The rearrangement uses TRBV28 and TRBJ1-5; no clear D gene. This CDR3 spans 13 amino acids. The germline CDR1 and CDR2 sequences are MDHEN and SYDVKM. Trimming shortened V by 3 bases and J by 4 bases, and 7 bases separated the two germline ends. The DNA of the CDR3 is TGTGCCAGCAGTTTGGACGAAAATCAGCCCCAGCATTTT. It specifies CASSLDENQPQHF.

The sample holds a few counts of this clone. V gene TRBV28 combines with J gene TRBJ2-7; no definite D call. CDR3 size: 11 residues. V was shortened by 2 bases and J by 3 bases, with 2 bases between the two germline ends. From germline, CDR1 is MDHEN and CDR2 SYDVKM. CDR3 protein: CASSLLYEQYF. For the CDR3, the DNA is TGTGCCAGCAGTTTACTCTACGAGCAGTACTTC.

This chain connects TRBV5-4 to TRBJ2-3; D is perhaps TRBD2 (6 bases). Trimming left V 0 bases short and J 1 base short, with 9 bases between. The CDR3 has 15 amino acids. The V gene's germline CDR1 is SGHNT and CDR2 YYREEE (reference sequence). In nucleotides, the CDR3 is TGTGCCAGCAGCTTGGGCGGGATTGGCACAGATACGCAGTATTTT. It specifies CASSLGGIGTDTQYF.

This clone was detected many times. The CDR3 DNA reads as TGTGCCAGCAGCTTAGACTCAGGGTCAGTGCAGTACTTC. It specifies CASSLDSGSVQYF. The chain has TRBV7-2 and TRBJ2-7; the D gene is possibly TRBD1 (5 bases). Per the germline V gene, CDR1 is SGHTA and CDR2 is FQGNSA. The length of the CDR3 is 13 residues. Trimming shortened V by 1 base and J by 9 bases, and 13 bases separated the two germline ends.

This clone was seen only a few times. The chain links TRBV7-9 to TRBJ2-2; TRBD1 might be the D (6 bases). Trimming left V 6 bases short and J 7 bases short, with 12 bases between. Germline CDR1 SEHNR, CDR2 FQNEAQ (reference sequence). The CDR3 runs to 13 residues. This CDR3 reads CASRHTGIGELFF. The CDR3 coding sequence is TGTGCCAGCAGACACACAGGGATCGGGGAGCTGTTTTTT.

The V gene is TRBV4-2, the J gene TRBJ2-3; 9 bases are a match to TRBD2. Trimming cost V 2 bases and J 2 bases; bases outside gene matches: 5. CDR3 length equals 16 residues. Germline CDR1 and CDR2: LGHNA and YNFKEQ. CDR3 region: CASSQYRGRVTDTQYF. The CDR3 nucleotides read TGTGCCAGCAGCCAATACCGCGGGAGGGTCACAGATACGCAGTATTTT.

This clone was seen a handful of times. Compared with germline, one end of the junction differs, possibly owing to a read error. The chain is built from TRBV28 and TRBJ1-1, with a tentative D call TRBD1 (5 bases). The CDR3 spans 13 residues. Germline V gives CDR1 MDHEN, CDR2 SYDVKM. DNA of the CDR3: TGCGGAATAAGGGGCAACCTTAGAGAGGGAGCTTTCTTT. Its protein product is CGIRGNLREGAFF.

This clone was seen only a few times. For the CDR3, the DNA is TGTGCCAGCAGGGGACACCCCGCCCGGGGCGCTGAAGCTTTCTTT. Translating it yields CASRGHPARGAEAFF. The V and J genes are TRBV2 and TRBJ1-1, with TRBD1 as a possible D gene (6 bases). Germline lookup yields CDR1 SNHLY and CDR2 FYNNEI. The CDR3 extends over 15 amino acids. The V end lost 6 bases, the J end lost 6 bases, and 20 bases lay between the germline ends.

This clone has only a few counts. The chain couples TRBV4-2 to TRBJ2-7; TRBD2 might be the D (6 bases). CDR1 is LGHNA and CDR2 is YNFKEQ in the germline V gene. This CDR3 comprises 12 residues. V shed 4 bases and J shed 13 bases, with 17 bases lying between them. The CDR3 nucleotides are TGTGCCAGCAGCCCAACGACGGGACTCCACTACTTC. Protein sequence: CASSPTTGLHYF.

Ten or more counts support this clone. This chain links TRBV7-9 with TRBJ2-5; 12 bases fit TRBD1. Trimming removed 3 bases from V and 2 bases from J; junction bases left unmatched: 4. Germline loops: CDR1 SEHNR, CDR2 FQNEAQ (reference sequence). There are 16 residues in the CDR3. The CDR3 spells CASSFPGQGAQETQYF. The CDR3 DNA follows: TGTGCCAGCAGCTTCCCGGGACAGGGGGCGCAAGAGACCCAGTACTTC.